This T cell receptor (beta chain) is drawn from a study of blood T cell repertoires in COVID-19. Whole-study context: Some COVID-19 samples were acute and others convalescent; all came from the United States, Italy and Spain. Nucleic acid was either cDNA or gDNA, and it came from T cells, B-cell-depleted T cells, or PBMCs.

The J segment lost 0 bases and the V segment lost 4 bases, leaving 14 bases of the junction unmatched. Germline V gives CDR1 SGHRS, CDR2 YFSETQ. The CDR3 is made up of 19 amino acids. How the authors handled the data: Amplified reference gene primers provided the basis for estimating nucleated cell counts. The method was immunoSEQ multiplex PCR; TCRdb's version includes in-frame clones alone and lacks a portion of them. D and trimming were read from the DNA, whereas the V and J calls and clone size are those reported in that table. The sample has roughly 53,000 clones, 75% to 80% seen once. The table lists this clone with many counts.

The sample was peripheral blood. The V call is TRBV5-1, the J call TRBJ2-3; TRBD2 aligns across 10 bases. This receptor was obtained from a man aged 45 to 65 with active or convalescent COVID-19. The CDR3 loop is CASSRTGASGSLSTDTQYF. CDR3 DNA: TGCGCCAGCAGCAGGACGGGGGCTAGCGGGAGCCTTAGCACAGATACGCAGTATTTT.